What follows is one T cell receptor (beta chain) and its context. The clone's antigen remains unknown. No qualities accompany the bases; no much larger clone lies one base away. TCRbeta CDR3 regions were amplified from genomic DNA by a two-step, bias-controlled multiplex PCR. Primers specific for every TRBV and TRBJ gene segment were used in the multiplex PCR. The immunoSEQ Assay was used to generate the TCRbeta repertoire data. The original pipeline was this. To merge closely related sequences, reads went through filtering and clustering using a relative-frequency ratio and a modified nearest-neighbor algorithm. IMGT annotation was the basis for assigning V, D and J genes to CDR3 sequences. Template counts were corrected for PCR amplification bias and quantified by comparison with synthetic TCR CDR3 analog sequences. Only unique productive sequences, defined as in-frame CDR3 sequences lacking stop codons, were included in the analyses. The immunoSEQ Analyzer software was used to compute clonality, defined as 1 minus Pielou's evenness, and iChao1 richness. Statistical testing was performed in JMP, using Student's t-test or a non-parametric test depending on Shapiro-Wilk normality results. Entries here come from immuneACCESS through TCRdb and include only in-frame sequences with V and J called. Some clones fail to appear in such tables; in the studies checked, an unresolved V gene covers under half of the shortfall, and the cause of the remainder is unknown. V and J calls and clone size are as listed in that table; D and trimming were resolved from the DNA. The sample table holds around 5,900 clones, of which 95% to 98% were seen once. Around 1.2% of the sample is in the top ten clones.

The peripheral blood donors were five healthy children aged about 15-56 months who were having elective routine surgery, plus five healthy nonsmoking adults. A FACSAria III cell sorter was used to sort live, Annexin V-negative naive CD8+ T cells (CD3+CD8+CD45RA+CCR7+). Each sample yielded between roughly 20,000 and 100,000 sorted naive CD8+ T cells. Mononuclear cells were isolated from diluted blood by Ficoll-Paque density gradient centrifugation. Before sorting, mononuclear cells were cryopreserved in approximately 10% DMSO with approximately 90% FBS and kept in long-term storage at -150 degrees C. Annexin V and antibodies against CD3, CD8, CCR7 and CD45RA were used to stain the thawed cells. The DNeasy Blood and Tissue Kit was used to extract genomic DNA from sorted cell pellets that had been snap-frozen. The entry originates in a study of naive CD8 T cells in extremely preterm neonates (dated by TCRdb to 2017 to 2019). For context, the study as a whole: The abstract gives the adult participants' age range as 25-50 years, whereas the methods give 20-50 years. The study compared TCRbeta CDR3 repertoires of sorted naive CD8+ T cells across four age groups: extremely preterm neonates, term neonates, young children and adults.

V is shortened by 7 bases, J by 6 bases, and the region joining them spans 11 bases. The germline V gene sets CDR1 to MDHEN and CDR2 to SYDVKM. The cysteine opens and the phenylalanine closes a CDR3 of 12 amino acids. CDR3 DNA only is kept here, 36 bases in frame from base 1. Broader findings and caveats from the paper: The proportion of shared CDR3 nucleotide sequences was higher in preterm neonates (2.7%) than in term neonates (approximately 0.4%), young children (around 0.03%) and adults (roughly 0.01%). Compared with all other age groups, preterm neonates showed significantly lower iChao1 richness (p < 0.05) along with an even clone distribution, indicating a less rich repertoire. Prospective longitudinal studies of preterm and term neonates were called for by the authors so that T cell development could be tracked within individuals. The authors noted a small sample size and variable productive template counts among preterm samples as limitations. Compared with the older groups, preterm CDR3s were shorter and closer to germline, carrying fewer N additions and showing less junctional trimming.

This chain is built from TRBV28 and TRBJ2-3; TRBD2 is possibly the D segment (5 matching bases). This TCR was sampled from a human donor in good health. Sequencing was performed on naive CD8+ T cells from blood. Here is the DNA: TGTGCCAGCACGCCGACGGGGGATACGCAGTATTTT. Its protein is CASTPTGDTQYF.